A single sample is the source of the 14 T cell receptor beta chains below, sequenced in a study of T cell repertoires in ileal Crohn's disease. The method was immunoSEQ multiplex PCR; TCRdb's version includes in-frame clones alone and lacks a portion of them. The table records roughly 9,600 clones, about 80% of them present only once. The sequenced sample consisted of ileal tissue. The receptors originated from an adult with Crohn's disease.

This clone was picked up a small number of times. In DNA, the CDR3 is TGTGCCAGCAGTCAGACTAGCGGGAGGACCGGGGAGCTGTTTTTT. It is translated as CASSQTSGRTGELFF. This chain uses TRBV2 with TRBJ2-2, with 13 bases lining up with TRBD2. The length of the CDR3 is 15 residues. Trimming took 5 bases from V and 5 from J; bases not matched to a gene: 2. The germline CDR1 and CDR2 sequences are SNHLY and FYNNEI. The full variable domain, in which reference TRBV2 and TRBJ2-2 provide the parts outside the CDR3, is EPEVTQTPSHQVTQMGQEVILRCVPISNHLYFYWYRQILGQKVEFLVSFYNNEISEKSEIFDDQFSVERPDGSNFTLKIRSTKLEDSAMYFCASSQTSGRTGELFFGEGSRLTVL.

The chain couples TRBV30 to TRBJ1-6; 8 nucleotides align to TRBD1. Unmatched junction bases numbered 5, after V lost 2 bases and J lost 8 bases. The CDR3 spans 14 residues. Germline V gene data show CDR1 as GTSNPN and CDR2 as SVGIG (reference sequence). The CDR3 loop reads CAWSPGQGDSPLHF. In DNA form, the CDR3 reads TGTGCCTGGAGTCCTGGACAGGGAGATTCACCCCTCCACTTT.

This sequence joins TRBV7-3 and TRBJ2-1; 8 nucleotides match TRBD2. Trimming at V came to 2 bases and at J to 10 bases, leaving 10 bases not matched to a gene. This CDR3 has 15 amino acids. The germline V gene has CDR1 SGHTA and CDR2 FQGTGA. The CDR3 is CASSLDDGRAREQFF. CDR3 coding DNA: TGTGCCAGCAGCTTAGACGACGGGAGGGCCCGCGAGCAGTTCTTC.

This clone has more than one count but fewer than ten. The chain uses TRBV4-1 and TRBJ2-6; 9 bases line up with TRBD2. The V gene end was trimmed by 0 bases and the J gene end by 0 bases; junction bases not matched to a gene: 9. Germline CDR1 MGHRA, CDR2 YSYEKL. The CDR3 is 20 residues long. Here the CDR3 reads CASSQDSASGVSSGANVLTF. CDR3 in DNA: TGCGCCAGCAGCCAAGATTCGGCTAGCGGGGTTAGCTCTGGGGCCAACGTCCTGACTTTC.

This rearrangement joins TRBV10-3 to TRBJ2-7; tentative D call: TRBD2 (5 bases). The CDR3 loop spans 14 amino acids. The V gene's germline CDR1 is ENHRY and CDR2 SYGVKD. V lost 2 bases to trimming and J lost 0 bases, with 8 bases between them. CDR3 region: CAISEEEVSYEQYF. CDR3 nucleotide sequence: TGTGCCATCAGTGAGGAGGAGGTCTCCTACGAGCAGTACTTC.

There are a few counts of this clone. V usage is TRBV27 and J usage is TRBJ2-7, with 7 bases aligning to TRBD1. The germline gives CDR1 MNHEY, CDR2 SMNVEV (reference sequence). This CDR3 has 18 residues. V shed 5 bases, J shed 0 bases, and the junction held 16 bases outside the gene matches. The CDR3 coding sequence is TGTGCCAGCAGTCCGACAAGAATGCCGGGACAGAGCTCCTACGAGCAGTACTTC. Encoded protein: CASSPTRMPGQSSYEQYF.

V gene TRBV28 combines with J gene TRBJ1-4; TRBD1 agrees at 7 bases. CDR3 size: 14 residues. J gave up 8 bases and V 5 bases, and 8 bases lay outside the gene matches. The germline V gene encodes CDR1 MDHEN and CDR2 SYDVKM. CDR3 region: CASSKTGMGEKLFF. The CDR3 bases are TGTGCCAGCAGTAAGACAGGGATGGGAGAAAAACTGTTTTTT.

The chain has TRBV7-2 and TRBJ2-2, with TRBD1 as a possible D gene (6 bases). The V gene lost 3 bases and the J gene lost 2 bases, with 10 bases spanning the gap. The CDR3 spans 15 residues. Germline CDR1 reads SGHTA; CDR2 reads FQGNSA. CDR3 bases: TGTGCCAGCAGCTTGAACAGGGTTAACACCGGGGAGCTGTTTTTT. Translating gives CASSLNRVNTGELFF. The full variable domain, with the rest looked up from reference TRBV7-2 and TRBJ2-2, is GAGVSQSPSNKVTEKGKDVELRCDPISGHTALYWYRQSLGQGLEFLIYFQGNSAPDKSGLPSDRFSAERTGGSVSTLTIQRTQQEDSAVYLCASSLNRVNTGELFFGEGSRLTVL.

The genes are TRBV4-3 and TRBJ2-3, with D uncertain. V gave up 0 bases and J gave up 0 bases, with 7 bases separating them. Germline V gives CDR1 LGHNA, CDR2 YSLEER. This CDR3 has 15 residues. The DNA of the CDR3 is TGCGCCAGCAGCCAAGATGGGCAGAGCACAGATACGCAGTATTTT. Amino acids: CASSQDGQSTDTQYF.

This sequence joins TRBV30 and TRBJ2-2; possibly TRBD2 for D (7 bases). The germline V and J ends were trimmed by 5 bases and 0 bases, with 10 bases remaining between them. The CDR3 length is 14 residues. Germline V gene sequence: CDR1 GTSNPN, CDR2 SVGIG (reference sequence). The CDR3 region is CAWRGAANTGELFF. The DNA of the CDR3 is TGTGCCTGGCGGGGGGCGGCGAACACCGGGGAGCTGTTTTTT.

The sample holds a few counts of this clone. The chain recombines TRBV29-1 with TRBJ1-2; 8 nucleotides line up with TRBD1. The CDR3 consists of 13 residues. The germline gives CDR1 SQVTM, CDR2 ANQGSEA. J lost 7 bases, V lost 5 bases, and 9 bases had no gene match. CDR3: CSVLIQGARGYTF. The DNA of the CDR3 is TGCAGCGTTTTAATTCAGGGGGCGCGTGGCTACACCTTC.

This clone was seen a single time. The gene calls are TRBV7-9 and TRBJ1-3; a possible D gene is TRBD1 (6 bases). In germline, CDR1 is SEHNR, CDR2 FQNEAQ (reference sequence). Between the trimmed V and J ends, which lost 3 bases and 0 bases, there was a span of 21 bases. The CDR3 loop spans 19 amino acids. The CDR3 region is CASSFYQGPVRHSGNTIYF. The CDR3 coding sequence is TGTGCCAGCAGCTTCTACCAGGGGCCAGTACGACACTCTGGAAACACCATATATTTT. Full variable domain (missing parts from reference TRBV7-9 and TRBJ1-3): DTGVSQNPRHKITKRGQNVTFRCDPISEHNRLYWYRQTLGQGPEFLTYFQNEAQLEKSRLLSDRFSAERPKGSFSTLEIQRTEQGDSAMYLCASSFYQGPVRHSGNTIYFGEGSWLTVV.

The CDR3 coding sequence is TGCGCCAGCAGCCAAGAAGCTTTCACCGGGACAGGGGGATACGAGCAGTACTTC. Amino acids: CASSQEAFTGTGGYEQYF. The chain joins TRBV4-1 to TRBJ2-7; 11 bases align to TRBD1. The CDR3 consists of 18 residues. CDR1 is MGHRA, CDR2 YSYEKL, per germline. The ends lost 0 bases at V and 4 bases at J; junction bases unmatched: 11.

There are a few counts of this clone. The chain recombines TRBV29-1 with TRBJ1-1; 7 bases match TRBD1. The germline gives CDR1 SQVTM, CDR2 ANQGSEA. The CDR3 spans 13 residues. J gave up 1 base and V 8 bases, and 7 bases lay outside the gene matches. CDR3 DNA sequence: TGCAGCATCCGACAGGGCTCGAACACTGAAGCTTTCTTT. Translating gives CSIRQGSNTEAFF.